Listed below are T cell receptor beta chains from one sample, sequenced in a study of graft-versus-host responses after intestinal transplantation. Sequencing used immunoSEQ multiplex PCR; TCRdb keeps in-frame clones, though not all of them. This table has about 120,000 clones, 90% appearing once. Their recognized antigens are unknown. Sequencing used unstimulated CD4+ T cells sorted from spleen or lymph node cells, obtained before intestinal transplant. These receptor sequences come from a human donor who received an intestinal transplant. The conserved cysteine and the conserved F or W are not part of the CDR3 here. The order of the fields is J gene, V gene, CDR3 protein.

j_call: TRBJ1-5
v_call: TRBV18
cdr3_aa: ASSPNRGRDQPQH

j_call: TRBJ2-5
v_call: TRBV5-4
cdr3_aa: ASSAEGLAGGYQETQY

j_call: TRBJ1-2
v_call: TRBV2
cdr3_aa: ASSEKGAPYGYT

j_call: TRBJ2-3
v_call: TRBV6-5
cdr3_aa: ASRTTRARTDTQY

j_call: TRBJ2-7
v_call: TRBV2
cdr3_aa: ASSEAGGGISYEQY

j_call: TRBJ2-7
v_call: TRBV29-1
cdr3_aa: SVALADYEQY

j_call: TRBJ2-3
v_call: TRBV9
cdr3_aa: ASSVASLWRATDTQY

j_call: TRBJ1-4
v_call: TRBV7-9
cdr3_aa: ASSSQGRDEKLF

j_call: TRBJ2-5
v_call: TRBV6-4
cdr3_aa: ASRGAASYQETQY

j_call: TRBJ1-1
v_call: TRBV28
cdr3_aa: ASSSPGGTEAF

j_call: TRBJ2-7
v_call: TRBV28
cdr3_aa: ATGDRIYEQY

j_call: TRBJ2-2
v_call: TRBV5-1
cdr3_aa: ASSLGQGSNTGELF

j_call: TRBJ2-3
v_call: TRBV5-1
cdr3_aa: ASSYNSVDTQY

j_call: TRBJ1-2
v_call: TRBV2
cdr3_aa: ASSERTAGQGAGYT

j_call: TRBJ1-1
v_call: TRBV18
cdr3_aa: ASSPQGANTEAF

j_call: TRBJ1-2
v_call: TRBV11-2
cdr3_aa: ASSLGGTGLYGYT

j_call: TRBJ2-7
v_call: TRBV4-3
cdr3_aa: ASSQESGGAYEQY

j_call: TRBJ2-2
v_call: TRBV5-1
cdr3_aa: ASSLAGTSTGELF

j_call: TRBJ1-6
v_call: TRBV7-9
cdr3_aa: ASRRESSYNSPLH

j_call: TRBJ2-3
v_call: TRBV2
cdr3_aa: ASRHPSQADTQY

j_call: TRBJ2-5
v_call: TRBV6-5
cdr3_aa: ASSPWTGQETQY

j_call: TRBJ1-2
v_call: TRBV5-1
cdr3_aa: ASSQRSALVYGYT

j_call: TRBJ2-3
v_call: TRBV5-1
cdr3_aa: ASSLEGRGSTDTQY

j_call: TRBJ2-1
v_call: TRBV9
cdr3_aa: ASSVEAGGYNEQF

j_call: TRBJ1-2
v_call: TRBV30
cdr3_aa: AWNRGEAERSGYT

j_call: TRBJ1-2
v_call: TRBV6-1
cdr3_aa: ASNIGGRWVYGYT

j_call: TRBJ1-1
v_call: TRBV5-5
cdr3_aa: ASSPPGDRTEAF

j_call: TRBJ2-1
v_call: TRBV18
cdr3_aa: ASSPGQGAYNEQF

j_call: TRBJ1-1
v_call: TRBV10-2
cdr3_aa: ASSEPTVAEAF

j_call: TRBJ2-7
v_call: TRBV2
cdr3_aa: ASSATWYEQY

j_call: TRBJ1-5
v_call: TRBV5-1
cdr3_aa: ASSWDRGGKPQH

j_call: TRBJ1-1
v_call: TRBV7-2
cdr3_aa: ASSSDRNTEAF

j_call: TRBJ1-2
v_call: TRBV7-2
cdr3_aa: ASSLGGVGYT

j_call: TRBJ1-4
v_call: TRBV6-1
cdr3_aa: ASTDGTPNEKLF

j_call: TRBJ1-1
v_call: TRBV11-3
cdr3_aa: ASSLPKDILRRMNTEAF

j_call: TRBJ2-1
v_call: TRBV11-3
cdr3_aa: ASSPTGTSGSRNEQF

j_call: TRBJ1-1
v_call: TRBV5-6
cdr3_aa: ASTPRRGRNTEAF

j_call: TRBJ2-4
v_call: TRBV11-2
cdr3_aa: ASSLGRASGAKNIQY

j_call: TRBJ1-5
v_call: TRBV4-1
cdr3_aa: ASSQDQGRANNQPQH

j_call: TRBJ1-2
v_call: TRBV6-1
cdr3_aa: ASRKTGEYGYT

j_call: TRBJ2-6
v_call: TRBV19
cdr3_aa: ASSSLKGAGANVLT

j_call: TRBJ2-7
v_call: TRBV7-3
cdr3_aa: ASSSTRLDEQY

j_call: TRBJ2-7
v_call: TRBV11-2
cdr3_aa: ASSFGTRRAAEQY

j_call: TRBJ2-1
v_call: TRBV4-1
cdr3_aa: ASSQEEAGALGRNEQF